The 20 T cell receptor beta chains listed next were all sequenced from one sample in a study of blood T cell repertoires in COVID-19. Generated by immunoSEQ multiplex PCR, the TCRdb table keeps only in-frame clones and is missing some. Here the sample spans fewer than 300,000 clones, over 75% being singletons. Sequencing input: peripheral blood. These receptors were collected from a human donor in a cohort sampled during active COVID-19.

The J gene is TRBJ2-1, the V gene TRBV28; 11 nucleotides match TRBD2. This CDR3 is 14 amino acids long. The J segment lost 9 bases and the V segment lost 3 bases, leaving 4 bases of the junction unmatched. Germline CDR1 MDHEN, CDR2 SYDVKM. The CDR3 bases are TGTGCCAGCAGTTTTAGCGGGGGGGCTCGTGAGCAGTTCTTC. It codes for CASSFSGGAREQFF.

The chain is built from TRBV9 and TRBJ2-1; TRBD2 aligns across 9 bases. The CDR3 is made up of 18 amino acids. Per germline, CDR1 SGDLS and CDR2 YYNGEE. V lost 4 bases, J lost 0 bases, and 11 bases stayed unmatched. The CDR3 DNA reads as TGTGCCAGCAGCCCCAGGACTAGCGTAACTAGCTCCTACAATGAGCAGTTCTTC. Translated: CASSPRTSVTSSYNEQFF.

The rearrangement uses TRBV9 and TRBJ2-3; D is possibly TRBD1 (5 bases). Germline-derived CDR1 and CDR2 are SGDLS and YYNGEE. Trimming pared 4 bases from V and 3 bases from J, leaving 15 bases between. This CDR3 has 15 amino acids. CDR3 DNA: TGTGCCAGCAGCACAGGAGAATCCTATACAGATACGCAGTATTTT. Translating it yields CASSTGESYTDTQYF.

V usage is TRBV6-2 or TRBV6-3 and J usage is TRBJ1-4, with D tentatively TRBD1 (5 bases). The germline CDR1 and CDR2 sequences are MNHEY and SVGEGT. This CDR3 is 14 amino acids long. The V and J ends lost 6 bases and 10 bases respectively, with 18 bases between them. Here the CDR3 reads CASSQGLQSGKLFF. The CDR3 nucleotides are TGTGCCAGCAGCCAGGGACTTCAATCTGGAAAACTGTTTTTT.

This clone was detected only once. The DNA for the CDR3 is TGCGCCAGCAGTGAAGGGCCAGGGGCGAATTCACCCCTCCACTTT. Protein sequence: CASSEGPGANSPLHF. V is TRBV10-1 and J is TRBJ1-6; possibly TRBD1 for D (6 bases). The CDR3 consists of 15 residues. Germline CDR1 and CDR2: WNHNN and SYGVQD (reference sequence). V dropped 3 bases and J dropped 7 bases, with 13 bases sitting between them.

This chain connects TRBV10-3 to TRBJ2-1; TRBD2 matches at 10 bases. The V and J ends lost 6 bases and 8 bases, in that order; junction bases with no gene match: 13. The CDR3 runs to 16 residues. Per the germline V gene, CDR1 is ENHRY and CDR2 is SYGVKD. The CDR3 coding sequence is TGTGCCATCAGGAGGGAGCGGGGGGGCCTTTTCCATGAGCAGTTCTTC. As protein: CAIRRERGGLFHEQFF.

The chain links TRBV23-1 to TRBJ1-2, with TRBD1 as a possible D gene (6 bases). TRBV23-1 is placed among ORFs of uncertain function. V shed 3 bases and J shed 4 bases, with 15 bases lying between them. The CDR3 totals 15 residues. CDR3 protein: CASSHQTGWAYGYTF. The CDR3 DNA reads as TGCGCCAGCAGTCATCAGACAGGTTGGGCCTATGGCTACACCTTC.

V is TRBV5-1 and J is TRBJ2-1, with D uncertain. CDR3 length equals 15 residues. V was pared by 0 bases and J by 3 bases, with 10 bases between. Germline V lookup: CDR1 SGHRS, CDR2 YFSETQ. The CDR3 sequence is CASSLEASFYNEQFF. In nucleotides, the CDR3 is TGCGCCAGCAGCTTGGAAGCTAGTTTCTACAATGAGCAGTTCTTC.

The chain employs TRBV11-2 and TRBJ2-7; D unresolved. The germline V gene encodes CDR1 SGHAT and CDR2 FQNNGV. With 1 base removed from V and 2 bases from J, the gap between germline ends came to 12 bases. The CDR3 length is 15 residues. This CDR3 reads CASSLASGSTYEQYF. CDR3 DNA: TGTGCCAGCAGCTTAGCGTCAGGCAGCACCTACGAGCAGTACTTC.

The CDR3 reads CASSPGTSVKTQYF. The CDR3 coding sequence is TGTGCCAGCAGCCCGGGTACCAGTGTAAAGACCCAGTACTTC. V is TRBV5-6 and J is TRBJ2-5; D remains ambiguous. The V and J ends lost 4 bases and 6 bases respectively, with 16 bases between them. The CDR3 consists of 14 residues. Germline V CDR1 and CDR2: SGHDT, YYEEEE.

Only a few counts were recorded for this clone. V and J are TRBV19 and TRBJ2-2; 8 positions agree with TRBD1. CDR1 is LNHDA and CDR2 is SQIVND in the germline V gene (reference sequence). This CDR3 region has 15 residues. The junction had 9 bases not matched to a gene; V was cut back by 7 bases and J by 5 bases. The CDR3 protein is CASKGGQGPTGELFF. CDR3 DNA: TGTGCCAGTAAAGGAGGACAGGGACCTACCGGGGAGCTGTTTTTT.

The chain employs TRBV7-3 and TRBJ1-1, with a tentative D call TRBD1 (6 bases). Trimming pared 5 bases from V and 4 bases from J, leaving 14 bases between. This CDR3 is built from 14 residues. CDR1 and CDR2 from the germline V gene are SGHTA and FQGTGA. DNA of the CDR3: TGTGCCAGCAGCCCAAAGGGGGGGCTCACTGAAGCTTTCTTT. The encoded protein is CASSPKGGLTEAFF.

The chain joins TRBV12-3 or TRBV12-4 to TRBJ1-2; D is unclear. The CDR3 covers 13 residues. Trimming left V 3 bases short and J 8 bases short, with 13 bases between. The CDR3 here is CASSFLSGQGYTF. The CDR3 bases are TGTGCCAGCAGTTTCCTGTCGGGTCAAGGCTACACCTTC.

V and J are TRBV3-1 (or the pseudogene TRBV3-2) and TRBJ2-1; D ambiguous. The CDR3 contains 14 residues. V lost 1 base and J lost 13, with 17 bases in between. Germline V CDR1 and CDR2: LGHDT, YNNKEL (reference sequence). For the CDR3, the DNA is TGTGCCAGCAGCCAAGGTGTGGTACTTACTTTCCAGTTCTTC. Translation: CASSQGVVLTFQFF.

The chain joins TRBV9 to TRBJ2-1, with 8 bases aligning to TRBD2. V gave up 3 bases and J gave up 4 bases; unmatched junction bases: 0. Germline V lookup: CDR1 SGDLS, CDR2 YYNGEE. There are 13 residues in the CDR3. The CDR3 here is CASSERGYNEQFF. The CDR3 region has the DNA TGTGCCAGCAGCGAGCGGGGGTACAATGAGCAGTTCTTC.

The chain joins TRBV5-6 to TRBJ1-2, with 9 positions matching TRBD1. The CDR3 runs 15 residues. V lost 4 bases and J lost 3; bases outside the gene matches: 7. CDR1 is SGHDT, CDR2 YYEEEE, per germline. CDR3 DNA: TGTGCCAGCAGCCGGGGACAGGGCGGGCACTATGGCTACACCTTC. As protein: CASSRGQGGHYGYTF.

The genes are TRBV5-1 and TRBJ1-1, with TRBD1 matching over 7 bases. Trimming at V came to 3 bases and at J to 2 bases, leaving 7 bases not matched to a gene. Germline V gene lookup returns CDR1 SGHRS and CDR2 YFSETQ. The CDR3 consists of 15 residues. As DNA, the CDR3 is TGCGCCAGCAGCTCATGGGGACAGATCAACACTGAAGCTTTCTTT. Translated: CASSSWGQINTEAFF.

V is TRBV11-2 and J is TRBJ2-7, with D tentatively TRBD2 (5 bases). Germline V gene data show CDR1 as SGHAT and CDR2 as FQNNGV. The ends were cut back, 0 bases at V and 2 bases at J, with 11 bases in the middle. This CDR3 is built from 15 residues. The CDR3 nucleotides are TGTGCCAGCAGCTTAGAAGAGGGTTACCCCTACGAGCAGTACTTC. Residues: CASSLEEGYPYEQYF.

CDR3 in amino acids: CASSVNQLTGNREKLFF. DNA of the CDR3: TGTGCCAGCAGTGTTAATCAATTGACAGGGAACAGGGAAAAACTGTTTTTT. The chain uses TRBV27 and TRBJ1-4; 7 nucleotides line up with TRBD1. Trimming removed 5 bases from V and 8 bases from J; junction bases left unmatched: 17. Germline V gene lookup returns CDR1 MNHEY and CDR2 SMNVEV (reference sequence). This CDR3 region has 17 residues. Full variable domain (missing parts from reference TRBV27 and TRBJ1-4): EAQVTQNPRYLITVTGKKLTVTCSQNMNHEYMSWYRQDPGLGLRQIYYSMNVEVTDKGDVPEGYKVSRKEKRNFPLILESPSPNQTSLYFCASSVNQLTGNREKLFFGSGTQLSVL.

This clone was seen a single time. The V gene is TRBV12-3 or TRBV12-4, the J gene TRBJ2-3; 7 bases match TRBD2. With 7 bases clipped from V and 10 bases from J, the junction kept 8 bases outside the gene matches. This CDR3 is built from 12 residues. CDR3 DNA sequence: TGTGCCAGCAAATGGGGTAGCGGGTCGCAGTATTTT. As protein: CASKWGSGSQYF.